This T cell receptor (beta chain) was captured by sequencing in a study of T cells in Graves' hyperthyroidism and ophthalmopathy. In germline, CDR1 is MDHEN, CDR2 SYDVKM. Deletions cut 4 bases from V and 0 bases from J, with 7 bases between. The length of the CDR3 is 14 residues. As to this clonotype: Its antigen is undetermined.

The study's findings and limits: Blood samples included most of the expanded thyroid clonotypes exceeding 0.001. Model output signaled ophthalmopathy a median about seven months ahead of onset.

It was around 11 ml of fresh peripheral blood that supplied the PBMCs. Using RNA transcripts as the source, TCR beta CDR3 regions were amplified. HTBI primers were used for first-round RT-PCR of the TCR CDR3. A single record per CDR3 protein comes from TCRdb applying MiXCR to the multiplex PCR reads. The sample consists of roughly 240,000 distinct CDR3 sequences, about a sixth of them appearing once. This TCR was recovered from a woman younger than 30 with Graves' ophthalmopathy. The chain employs TRBV28 and TRBJ1-3, with D uncertain. Sequencing input: blood. The CDR3 nucleotides are TGTGCCAGCAGTTCCCAGACCTCTGGAAACACCATATATTTT. The encoded protein is CASSSQTSGNTIYF. Based on the CDR3 plus reference TRBV28 and TRBJ1-3, the full variable domain is DVKVTQSSRYLVKRTGEKVFLECVQDMDHENMFWYRQDPGLGLRLIYFSYDVKMKEKGDIPEGYSVSREKKERFSLILESASTNQTSMYLCASSSQTSGNTIYFGEGSWLTVV.